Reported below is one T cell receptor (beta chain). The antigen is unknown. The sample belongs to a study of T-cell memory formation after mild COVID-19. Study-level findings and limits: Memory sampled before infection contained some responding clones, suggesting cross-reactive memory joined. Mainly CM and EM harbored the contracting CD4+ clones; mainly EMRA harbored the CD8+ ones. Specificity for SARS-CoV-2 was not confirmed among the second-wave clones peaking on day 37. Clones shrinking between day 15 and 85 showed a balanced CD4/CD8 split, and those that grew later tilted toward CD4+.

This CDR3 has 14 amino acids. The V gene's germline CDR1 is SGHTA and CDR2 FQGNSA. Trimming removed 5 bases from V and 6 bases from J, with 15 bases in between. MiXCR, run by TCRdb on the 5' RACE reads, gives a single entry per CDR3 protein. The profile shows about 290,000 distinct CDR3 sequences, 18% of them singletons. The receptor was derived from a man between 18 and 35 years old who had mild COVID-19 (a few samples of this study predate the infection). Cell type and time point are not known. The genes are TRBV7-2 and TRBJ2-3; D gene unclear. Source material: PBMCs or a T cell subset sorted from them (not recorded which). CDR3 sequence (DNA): TGTGCCAGCAGCCTTTGGATCCCCCGCGATACGCAGTATTTT. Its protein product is CASSLWIPRDTQYF.